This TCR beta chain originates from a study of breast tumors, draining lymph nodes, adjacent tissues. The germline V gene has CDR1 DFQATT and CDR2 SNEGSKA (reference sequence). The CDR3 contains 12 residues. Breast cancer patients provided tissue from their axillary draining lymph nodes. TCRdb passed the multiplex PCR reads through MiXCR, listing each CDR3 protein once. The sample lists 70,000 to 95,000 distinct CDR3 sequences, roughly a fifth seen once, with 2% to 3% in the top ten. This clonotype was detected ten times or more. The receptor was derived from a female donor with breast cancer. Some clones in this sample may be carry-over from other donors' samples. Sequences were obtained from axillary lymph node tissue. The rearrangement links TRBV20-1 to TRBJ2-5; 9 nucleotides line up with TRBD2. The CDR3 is CSVSGGTETQYF. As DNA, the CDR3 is TGCAGCGTCAGCGGGGGGACGGAGACCCAGTACTTC.